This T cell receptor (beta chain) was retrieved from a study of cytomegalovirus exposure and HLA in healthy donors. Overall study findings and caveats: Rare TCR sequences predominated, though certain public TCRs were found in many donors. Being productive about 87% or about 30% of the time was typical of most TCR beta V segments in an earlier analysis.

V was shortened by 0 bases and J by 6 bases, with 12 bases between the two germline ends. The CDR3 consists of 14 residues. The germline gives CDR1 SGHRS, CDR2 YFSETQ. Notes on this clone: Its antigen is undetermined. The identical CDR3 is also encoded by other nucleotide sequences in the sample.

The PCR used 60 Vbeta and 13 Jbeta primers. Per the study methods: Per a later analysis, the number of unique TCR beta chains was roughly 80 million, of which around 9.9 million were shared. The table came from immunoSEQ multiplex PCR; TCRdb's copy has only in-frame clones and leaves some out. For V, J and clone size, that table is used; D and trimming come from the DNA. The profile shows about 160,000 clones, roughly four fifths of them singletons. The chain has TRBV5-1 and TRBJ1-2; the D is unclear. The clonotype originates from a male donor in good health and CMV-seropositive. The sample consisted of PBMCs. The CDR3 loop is CASSLALGEDGYTF. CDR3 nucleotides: TGCGCCAGCAGCTTGGCCTTAGGAGAAGATGGCTACACCTTC.